The 5 T cell receptor beta chains given below trace back to one sample, sequenced in a study of PD-1 blockade in classical Hodgkin lymphoma. TCRdb's copy holds only in-frame clones and misses some; the assay was immunoSEQ multiplex PCR. The table shows approximately 22,000 clones, with approximately 80% occurring only once. Time point noted: cycle 4 day 1 (C4D1), after 6 weeks of nivolumab. Each patient relapsed following autologous stem cell transplantation, and prior brentuximab vedotin exposure differed. The starting material was peripheral blood mononuclear cells (PBMCs), obtained before the fourth cycle of nivolumab. All receptors derive from a human donor with classical Hodgkin lymphoma.

There are a few counts of this clone. CDR3 sequence (DNA): TGTGCCAGCAGCTTGTCTCGGGAGCGACCCGGGGAGCTGTTTTTT. Protein sequence: CASSLSRERPGELFF. The gene calls are TRBV5-4 and TRBJ2-2; possibly TRBD2 for D (6 bases). The V end lost 1 base, the J end lost 6 bases, and 13 bases lay between the germline ends. CDR1 and CDR2 from the germline V gene are SGHNT and YYREEE (reference sequence). The CDR3 consists of 15 residues.

The gene calls are TRBV5-1 and TRBJ2-7; 13 positions match TRBD2. In germline, CDR1 is SGHRS, CDR2 YFSETQ. The ends lost 3 bases at V and 4 bases at J; junction bases unmatched: 13. This CDR3 has 18 amino acids. In DNA, the CDR3 is TGCGCCAGCAGCTGGGGGACTAGCGGGACTCAGCGAATTTACGAGCAGTACTTC. Translating gives CASSWGTSGTQRIYEQYF.

The gene calls are TRBV7-2 and TRBJ2-7; TRBD1 aligns across 9 bases. The CDR3 spans 15 residues. Germline loops: CDR1 SGHTA, CDR2 FQGNSA. Unmatched junction bases numbered 8, after V lost 4 bases and J lost 4 bases. CDR3 DNA: TGTGCCAGCAGCTACTCCGGGACAGGGACGTACGAGCAGTACTTC. Translating it yields CASSYSGTGTYEQYF.

In this sample, this clone turned up a few times. V and J are TRBV2 and TRBJ2-1, with TRBD1 identical over 9 bases. The length of the CDR3 is 14 residues. V shed 4 bases, J shed 8 bases, and the junction held 6 bases outside the gene matches. From germline, CDR1 is SNHLY and CDR2 FYNNEI. The CDR3 is CASSGGQGNDEQFF. CDR3 nucleotides: TGTGCCAGCAGTGGAGGACAGGGGAACGATGAGCAGTTCTTC.

The rearrangement joins TRBV6-1 to TRBJ1-3; D is perhaps TRBD1 (5 bases). CDR3 size: 14 residues. Per the germline V gene, CDR1 is MNHNS and CDR2 is SASEGT. Trimming left V 4 bases short and J 4 bases short, with 11 bases between. CDR3 bases: TGTGCCAGCAGTGCCTGGACACAAGGAAACACCATATATTTT. Protein sequence: CASSAWTQGNTIYF.